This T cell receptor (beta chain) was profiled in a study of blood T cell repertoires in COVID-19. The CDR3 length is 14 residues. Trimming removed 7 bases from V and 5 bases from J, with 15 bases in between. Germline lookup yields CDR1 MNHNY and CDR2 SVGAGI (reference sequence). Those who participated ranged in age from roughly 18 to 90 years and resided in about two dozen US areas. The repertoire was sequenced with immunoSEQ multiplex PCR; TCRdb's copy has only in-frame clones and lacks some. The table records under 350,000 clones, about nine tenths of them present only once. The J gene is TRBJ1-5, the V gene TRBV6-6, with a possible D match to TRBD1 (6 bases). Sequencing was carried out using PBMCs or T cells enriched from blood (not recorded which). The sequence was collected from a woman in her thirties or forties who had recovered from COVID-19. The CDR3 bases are TGTGCCAGCAACTTACAGGGTTCGCATCAGCCCCAGCATTTT. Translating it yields CASNLQGSHQPQHF.